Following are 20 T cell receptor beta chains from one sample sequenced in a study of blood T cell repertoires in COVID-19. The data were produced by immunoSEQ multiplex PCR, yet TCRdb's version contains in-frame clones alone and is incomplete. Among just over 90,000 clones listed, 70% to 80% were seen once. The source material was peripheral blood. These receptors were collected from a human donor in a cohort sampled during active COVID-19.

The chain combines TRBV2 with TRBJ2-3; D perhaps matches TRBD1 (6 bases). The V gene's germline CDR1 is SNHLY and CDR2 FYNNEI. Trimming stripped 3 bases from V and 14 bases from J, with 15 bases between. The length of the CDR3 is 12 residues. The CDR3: CASSELSDSRYF. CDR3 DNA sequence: TGTGCCAGCAGTGAGTTATCGGACAGCCGGTATTTT.

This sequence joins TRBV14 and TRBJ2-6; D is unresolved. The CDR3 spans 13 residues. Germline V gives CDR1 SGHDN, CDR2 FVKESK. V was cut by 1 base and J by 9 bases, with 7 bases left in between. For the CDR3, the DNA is TGTGCCAGCAGCCAAGTTGCGGTCAACGTCCTGACTTTC. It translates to CASSQVAVNVLTF.

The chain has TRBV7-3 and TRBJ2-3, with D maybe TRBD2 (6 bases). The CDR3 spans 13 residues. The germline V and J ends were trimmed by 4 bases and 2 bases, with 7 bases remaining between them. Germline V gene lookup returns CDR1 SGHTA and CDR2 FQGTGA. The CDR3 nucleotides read TGTGCCAGCAGCTGGGACTTCACAGATACGCAGTATTTT. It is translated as CASSWDFTDTQYF. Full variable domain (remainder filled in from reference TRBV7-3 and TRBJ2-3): GAGVSQTPSNKVTEKGKYVELRCDPISGHTALYWYRQSLGQGPEFLIYFQGTGAADDSGLPNDRFFAVRPEGSVSTLKIQRTERGDSAVYLCASSWDFTDTQYFGPGTRLTVL.

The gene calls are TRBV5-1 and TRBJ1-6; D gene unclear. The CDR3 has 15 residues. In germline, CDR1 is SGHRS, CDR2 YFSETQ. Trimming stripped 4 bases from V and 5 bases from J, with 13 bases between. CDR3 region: CASSRQGSNNSPLHF. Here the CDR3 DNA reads TGCGCCAGCAGCCGACAAGGGAGTAATAATTCACCCCTCCACTTT.

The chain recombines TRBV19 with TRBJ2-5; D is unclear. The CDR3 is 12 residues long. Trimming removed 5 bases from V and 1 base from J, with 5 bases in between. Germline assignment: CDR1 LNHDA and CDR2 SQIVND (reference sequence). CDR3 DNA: TGTGCCAGTAGTGGGCGCCAAGAGACCCAGTACTTC. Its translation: CASSGRQETQYF.

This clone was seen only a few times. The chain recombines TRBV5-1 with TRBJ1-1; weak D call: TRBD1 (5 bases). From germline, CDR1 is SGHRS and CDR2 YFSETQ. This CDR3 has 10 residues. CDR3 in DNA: TGCGTAAGATGGGGGGATGAAGCTTTCTTT. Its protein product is CVRWGDEAFF. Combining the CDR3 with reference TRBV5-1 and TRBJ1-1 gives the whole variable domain KAGVTQTPRYLIKTRGQQVTLSCSPISGHRSVSWYQQTPGQGLQFLFEYFSETQRNKGNFPGRFSGRQFSNSRSEMNVSTLELGDSALYLCVRWGDEAFFGQGTRLTVV.

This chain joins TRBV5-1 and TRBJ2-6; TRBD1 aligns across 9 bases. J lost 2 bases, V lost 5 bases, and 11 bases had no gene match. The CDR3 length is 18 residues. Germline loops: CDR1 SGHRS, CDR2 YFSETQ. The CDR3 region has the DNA TGCGCCAGCAGTCCTGGTTTACAGGGGGCGCCTGGGGCCAACGTCCTGACTTTC. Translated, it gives CASSPGLQGAPGANVLTF.

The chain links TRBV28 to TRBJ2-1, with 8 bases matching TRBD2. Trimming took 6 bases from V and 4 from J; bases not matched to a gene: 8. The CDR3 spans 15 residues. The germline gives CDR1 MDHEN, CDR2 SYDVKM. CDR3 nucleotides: TGTGCCAGCAGCTCAAGCGGGAGAAGGTACAATGAGCAGTTCTTC. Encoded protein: CASSSSGRRYNEQFF. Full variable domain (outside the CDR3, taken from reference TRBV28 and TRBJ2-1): DVKVTQSSRYLVKRTGEKVFLECVQDMDHENMFWYRQDPGLGLRLIYFSYDVKMKEKGDIPEGYSVSREKKERFSLILESASTNQTSMYLCASSSSGRRYNEQFFGPGTRLTVL.

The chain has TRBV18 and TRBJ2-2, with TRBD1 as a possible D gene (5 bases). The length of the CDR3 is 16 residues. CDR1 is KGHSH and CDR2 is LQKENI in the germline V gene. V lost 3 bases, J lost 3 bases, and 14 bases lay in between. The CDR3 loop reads CASSPYGRVDTGELFF. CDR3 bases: TGTGCCAGCTCACCCTATGGCAGGGTCGACACCGGGGAGCTGTTTTTT. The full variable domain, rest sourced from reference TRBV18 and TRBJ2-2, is NAGVMQNPRHLVRRRGQEARLRCSPMKGHSHVYWYRQLPEEGLKFMVYLQKENIIDESGMPKERFSAEFPKEGPSILRIQQVVRGDSAAYFCASSPYGRVDTGELFFGEGSRLTVL.

The CDR3 sequence: CASSPSTGGYGETQYF. The DNA for the CDR3 is TGTGCCAGCTCACCGTCGACAGGGGGATATGGGGAGACCCAGTACTTC. The V call is TRBV18, the J call TRBJ2-5; 9 nucleotides match TRBD1. V gave up 3 bases and J gave up 5 bases; unmatched junction bases: 10. The germline V gene has CDR1 KGHSH and CDR2 LQKENI. The CDR3 runs 16 residues.

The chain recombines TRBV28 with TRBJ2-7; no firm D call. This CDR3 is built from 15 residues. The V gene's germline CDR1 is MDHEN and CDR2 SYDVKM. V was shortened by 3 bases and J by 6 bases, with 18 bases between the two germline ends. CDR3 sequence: CASSFGGAPPGEQYF. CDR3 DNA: TGTGCCAGCAGTTTCGGCGGAGCCCCCCCCGGCGAGCAGTACTTC.

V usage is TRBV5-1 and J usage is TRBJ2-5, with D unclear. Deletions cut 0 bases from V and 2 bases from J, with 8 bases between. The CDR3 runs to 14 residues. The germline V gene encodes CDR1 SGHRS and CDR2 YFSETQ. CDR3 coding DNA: TGCGCCAGCAGCTTGGACTCGGTGCAAGAGACCCAGTACTTC. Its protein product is CASSLDSVQETQYF.

The CDR3 region is CASSEGPEPGPRRETQYF. DNA for the CDR3: TGTGCCAGCAGTGAAGGACCTGAACCGGGTCCAAGGCGGGAGACCCAGTACTTC. The chain employs TRBV6-1 and TRBJ2-5; no clear D gene. Trimming removed 1 base from V and 5 bases from J, with 23 bases in between. This CDR3 is 18 amino acids long. In germline, CDR1 is MNHNS, CDR2 SASEGT.

The CDR3, as DNA: TGTGCCAGCAGTTACCTCCAGAATCAGCCCCAGCATTTT. Protein: CASSYLQNQPQHF. The chain uses TRBV6-6 and TRBJ1-5; unclear D gene. Germline lookup yields CDR1 MNHNY and CDR2 SVGAGI (reference sequence). The CDR3 sequence is 13 residues long. The V and J ends lost 2 bases and 4 bases respectively, with 6 bases between them.

The CDR3 sequence is CASSGVQKLFF. DNA of the CDR3: TGTGCCAGCTCGGGAGTACAAAAACTGTTTTTT. V is TRBV7-6 and J is TRBJ1-4; D is uncertain. Trimming left V 8 bases short and J 9 bases short, with 10 bases between. The CDR3 is made up of 11 amino acids. Per germline, CDR1 SGHVS and CDR2 FNYEAQ.

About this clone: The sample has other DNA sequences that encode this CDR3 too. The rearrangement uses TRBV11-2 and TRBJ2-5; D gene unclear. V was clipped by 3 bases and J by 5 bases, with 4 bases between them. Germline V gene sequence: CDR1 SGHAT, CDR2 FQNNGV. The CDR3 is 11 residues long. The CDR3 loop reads CASSLGETQYF. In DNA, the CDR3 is TGTGCCAGCAGCTTGGGCGAGACCCAGTACTTC.

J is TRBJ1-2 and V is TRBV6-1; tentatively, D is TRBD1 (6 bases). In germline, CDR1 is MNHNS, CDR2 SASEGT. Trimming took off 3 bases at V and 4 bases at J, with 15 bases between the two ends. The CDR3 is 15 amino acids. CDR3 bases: TGTGCCAGCAGTGAGGCCCCGACAGGTATCTATGGCTACACCTTC. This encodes CASSEAPTGIYGYTF.

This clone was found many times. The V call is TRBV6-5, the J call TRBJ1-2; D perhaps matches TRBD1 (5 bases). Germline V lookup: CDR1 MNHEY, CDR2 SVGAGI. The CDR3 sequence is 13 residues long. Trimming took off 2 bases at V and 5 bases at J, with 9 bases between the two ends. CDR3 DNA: TGTGCCAGCAGTTACGGGGCAGATTATGGCTACACCTTC. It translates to CASSYGADYGYTF.

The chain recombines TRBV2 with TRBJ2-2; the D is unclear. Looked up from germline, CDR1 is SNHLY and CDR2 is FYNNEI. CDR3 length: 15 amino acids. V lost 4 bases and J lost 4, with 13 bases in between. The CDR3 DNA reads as TGTGCCAGCAGTGGACTCACGTCTAGCACCGGGGAGCTGTTTTTT. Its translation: CASSGLTSSTGELFF.

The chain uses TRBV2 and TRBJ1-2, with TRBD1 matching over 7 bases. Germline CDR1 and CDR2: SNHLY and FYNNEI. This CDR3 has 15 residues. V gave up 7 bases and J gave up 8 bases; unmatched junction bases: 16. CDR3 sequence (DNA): TGTGCCAGCATGAAACCCCCGGGACAGATGGGAGGCTACACCTTC. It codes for CASMKPPGQMGGYTF.